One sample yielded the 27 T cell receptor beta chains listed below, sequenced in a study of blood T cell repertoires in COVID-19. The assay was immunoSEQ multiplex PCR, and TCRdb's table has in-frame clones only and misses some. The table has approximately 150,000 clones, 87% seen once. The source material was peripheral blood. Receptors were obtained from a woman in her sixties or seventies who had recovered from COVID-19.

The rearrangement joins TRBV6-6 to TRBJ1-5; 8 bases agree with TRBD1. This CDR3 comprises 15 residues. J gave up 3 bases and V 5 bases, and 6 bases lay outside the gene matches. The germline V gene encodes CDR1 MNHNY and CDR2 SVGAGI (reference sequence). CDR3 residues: CASSRGQDNNQPQHF. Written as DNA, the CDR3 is TGTGCCAGCAGTAGGGGACAGGACAACAATCAGCCCCAGCATTTT.

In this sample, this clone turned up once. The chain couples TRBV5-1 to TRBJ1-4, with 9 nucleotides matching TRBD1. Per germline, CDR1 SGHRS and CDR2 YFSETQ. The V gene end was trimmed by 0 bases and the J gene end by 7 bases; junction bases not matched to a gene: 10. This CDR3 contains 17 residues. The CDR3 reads CASSLVWTGDGGEKLFF. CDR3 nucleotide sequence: TGCGCCAGCAGCTTGGTGTGGACAGGGGACGGCGGTGAAAAACTGTTTTTT.

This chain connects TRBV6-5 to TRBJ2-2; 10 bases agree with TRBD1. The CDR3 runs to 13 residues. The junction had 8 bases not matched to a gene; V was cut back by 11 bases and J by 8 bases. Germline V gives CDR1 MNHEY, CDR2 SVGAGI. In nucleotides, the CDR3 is TGTGCCGGCGCGACAGGGGGCAAAGGGGAGCTGTTTTTT. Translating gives CAGATGGKGELFF.

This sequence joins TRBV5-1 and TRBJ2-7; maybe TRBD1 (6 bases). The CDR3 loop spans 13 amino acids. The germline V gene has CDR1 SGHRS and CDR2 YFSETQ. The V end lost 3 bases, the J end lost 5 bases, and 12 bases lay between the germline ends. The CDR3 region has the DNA TGCGCCAGCAGCTGGACAGCCCGCGACGAGCAGTACTTC. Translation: CASSWTARDEQYF.

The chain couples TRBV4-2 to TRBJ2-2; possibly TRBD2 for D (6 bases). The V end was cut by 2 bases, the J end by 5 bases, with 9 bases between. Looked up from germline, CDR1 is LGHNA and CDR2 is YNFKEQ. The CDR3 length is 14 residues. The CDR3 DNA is TGTGCCAGCAGCCAACGGGGGAAAACCGGGGAGCTGTTTTTT. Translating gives CASSQRGKTGELFF.

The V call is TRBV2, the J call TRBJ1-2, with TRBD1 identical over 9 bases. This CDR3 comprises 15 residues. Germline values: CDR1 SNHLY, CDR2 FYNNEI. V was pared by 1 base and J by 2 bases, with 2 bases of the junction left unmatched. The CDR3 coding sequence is TGTGCCAGCAGTGAAGTCGGGACAGGGAACTATGGCTACACCTTC. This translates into CASSEVGTGNYGYTF.

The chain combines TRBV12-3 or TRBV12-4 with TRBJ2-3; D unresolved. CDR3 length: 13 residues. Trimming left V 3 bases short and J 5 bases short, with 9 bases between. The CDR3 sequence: CASSLVQRDTQYF. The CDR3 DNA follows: TGTGCCAGCAGTTTGGTACAGAGAGATACGCAGTATTTT.

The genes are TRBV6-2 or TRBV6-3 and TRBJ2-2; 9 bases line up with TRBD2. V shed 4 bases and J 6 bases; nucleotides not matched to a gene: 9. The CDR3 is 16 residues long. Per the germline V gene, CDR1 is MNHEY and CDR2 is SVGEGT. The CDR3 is CASSFGTSIRAGELFF. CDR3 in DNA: TGTGCCAGCAGTTTCGGGACTAGCATTCGCGCCGGGGAGCTGTTTTTT.

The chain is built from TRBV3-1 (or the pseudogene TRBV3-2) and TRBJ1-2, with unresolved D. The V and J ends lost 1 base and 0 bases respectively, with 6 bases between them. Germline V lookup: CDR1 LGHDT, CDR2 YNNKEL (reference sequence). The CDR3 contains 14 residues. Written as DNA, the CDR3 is TGTGCCAGCAGCCAAGGAGTTTCTAACTATGGCTACACCTTC. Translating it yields CASSQGVSNYGYTF.

The CDR3 reads CASRTGDSPLHF. The CDR3 nucleotides read TGTGCCAGCAGGACAGGGGATTCACCCCTCCACTTT. The rearrangement uses TRBV28 and TRBJ1-6, with 8 bases that match TRBD1. V was pared by 6 bases and J by 8 bases, with 0 bases of the junction left unmatched. This CDR3 contains 12 residues. Germline CDR1 reads MDHEN; CDR2 reads SYDVKM.

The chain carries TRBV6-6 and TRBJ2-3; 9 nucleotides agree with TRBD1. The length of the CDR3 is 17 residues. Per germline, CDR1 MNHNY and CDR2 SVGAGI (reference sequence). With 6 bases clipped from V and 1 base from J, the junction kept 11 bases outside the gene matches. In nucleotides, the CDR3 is TGTGCCAGCAGCCGAAACAACAGGGGGCCTCGCACAGATACGCAGTATTTT. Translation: CASSRNNRGPRTDTQYF.

The CDR3 spells CASSLDVVQGHGYTF. DNA for the CDR3: TGTGCCAGCAGCTTAGATGTTGTTCAGGGTCATGGCTACACCTTC. The chain recombines TRBV11-2 with TRBJ1-2; D may be TRBD1 (5 bases). With 0 bases removed from V and 6 bases from J, the gap between germline ends came to 14 bases. Germline V CDR1 and CDR2: SGHAT, FQNNGV. CDR3 size: 15 residues. The variable domain in full, completed from reference TRBV11-2 and TRBJ1-2, reads EAGVAQSPRYKIIEKRQSVAFWCNPISGHATLYWYQQILGQGPKLLIQFQNNGVVDDSQLPKDRFSAERLKGVDSTLKIQPAKLEDSAVYLCASSLDVVQGHGYTFGSGTRLTVV.

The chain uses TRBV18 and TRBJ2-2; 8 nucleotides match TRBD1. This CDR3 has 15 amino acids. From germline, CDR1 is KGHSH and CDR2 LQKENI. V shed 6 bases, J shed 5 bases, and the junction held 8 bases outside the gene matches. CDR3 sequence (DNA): TGTGCCAGCTCGCCCGACAGGGGATGGACCGGGGAGCTGTTTTTT. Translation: CASSPDRGWTGELFF.

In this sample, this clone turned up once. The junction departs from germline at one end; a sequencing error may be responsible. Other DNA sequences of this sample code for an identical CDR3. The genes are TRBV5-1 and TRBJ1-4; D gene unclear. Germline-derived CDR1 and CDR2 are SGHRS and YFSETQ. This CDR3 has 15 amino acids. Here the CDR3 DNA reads TGTGCCAGCAGCTTGGGAACAGCAACTAATGAAAAACTGTTTTTT. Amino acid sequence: CASSLGTATNEKLFF.

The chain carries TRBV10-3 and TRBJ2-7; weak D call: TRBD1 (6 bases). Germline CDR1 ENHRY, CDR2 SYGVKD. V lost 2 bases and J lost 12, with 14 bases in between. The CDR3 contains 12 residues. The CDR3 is CAISETMGAMYF. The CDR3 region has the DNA TGTGCCATCAGTGAGACTATGGGGGCAATGTACTTC.

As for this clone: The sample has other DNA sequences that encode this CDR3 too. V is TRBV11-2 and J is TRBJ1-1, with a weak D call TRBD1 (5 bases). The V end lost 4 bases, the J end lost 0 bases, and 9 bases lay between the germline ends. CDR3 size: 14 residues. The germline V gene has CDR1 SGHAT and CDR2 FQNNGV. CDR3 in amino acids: CASSSQGMNTEAFF. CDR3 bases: TGTGCCAGCAGCTCCCAGGGCATGAACACTGAAGCTTTCTTT.

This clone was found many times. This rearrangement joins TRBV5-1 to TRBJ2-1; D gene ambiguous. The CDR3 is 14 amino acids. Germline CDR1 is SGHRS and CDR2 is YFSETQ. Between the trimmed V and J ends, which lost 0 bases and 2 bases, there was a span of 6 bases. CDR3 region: CASSLAAAYNEQFF. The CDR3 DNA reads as TGCGCCAGCAGCTTGGCCGCAGCCTACAATGAGCAGTTCTTC. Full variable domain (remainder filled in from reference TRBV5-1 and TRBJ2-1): KAGVTQTPRYLIKTRGQQVTLSCSPISGHRSVSWYQQTPGQGLQFLFEYFSETQRNKGNFPGRFSGRQFSNSRSEMNVSTLELGDSALYLCASSLAAAYNEQFFGPGTRLTVL.

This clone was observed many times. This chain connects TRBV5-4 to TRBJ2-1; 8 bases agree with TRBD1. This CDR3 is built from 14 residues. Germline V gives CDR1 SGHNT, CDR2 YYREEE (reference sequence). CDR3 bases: TGTGCAGCGAGCGCAGGGGGCAGAAACAATGAGCAGTTCTTC. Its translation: CAASAGGRNNEQFF.

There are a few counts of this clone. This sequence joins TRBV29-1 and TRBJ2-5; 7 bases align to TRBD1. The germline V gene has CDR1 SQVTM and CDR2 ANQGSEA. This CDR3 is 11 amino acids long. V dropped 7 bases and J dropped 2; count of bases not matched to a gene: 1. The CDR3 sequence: CSAGQQETQYF. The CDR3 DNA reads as TGCAGCGCGGGACAGCAAGAGACCCAGTACTTC. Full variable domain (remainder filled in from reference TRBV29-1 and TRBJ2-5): SAVISQKPSRDICQRGTSLTIQCQVDSQVTMMFWYRQQPGQSLTLIATANQGSEATYESGFVIDKFPISRPNLTFSTLTVSNMSPEDSSIYLCSAGQQETQYFGPGTRLLVL.

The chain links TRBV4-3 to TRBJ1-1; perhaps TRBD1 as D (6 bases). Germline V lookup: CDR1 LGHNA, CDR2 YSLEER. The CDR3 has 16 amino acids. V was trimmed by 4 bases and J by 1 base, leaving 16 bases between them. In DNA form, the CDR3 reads TGCGCCAGCAGCCCCTCCCCACAGGGCAGGAACACTGAAGCTTTCTTT. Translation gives CASSPSPQGRNTEAFF.

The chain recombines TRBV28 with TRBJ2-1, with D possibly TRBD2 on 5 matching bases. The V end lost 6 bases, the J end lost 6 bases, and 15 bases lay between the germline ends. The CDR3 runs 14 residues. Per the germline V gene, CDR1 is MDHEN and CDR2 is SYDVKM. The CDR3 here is CASRGSGSVNEQFF. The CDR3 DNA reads TGTGCCAGCAGGGGCTCCGGTAGCGTCAATGAGCAGTTCTTC.

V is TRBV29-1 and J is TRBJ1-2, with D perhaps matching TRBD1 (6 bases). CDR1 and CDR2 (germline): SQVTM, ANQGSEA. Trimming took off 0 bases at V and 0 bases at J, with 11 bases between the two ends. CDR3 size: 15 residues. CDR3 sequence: CSVEDLNRANYGYTF. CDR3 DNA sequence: TGCAGCGTTGAAGATCTTAACAGGGCTAACTATGGCTACACCTTC.

CDR3 nucleotides: TGTGCCAGCAGCGGAGAAGAGACAGACGAGCAGTACTTC. As protein: CASSGEETDEQYF. The chain couples TRBV7-8 to TRBJ2-7; D is perhaps TRBD1 (5 bases). The ends were cut back, 5 bases at V and 5 bases at J, with 13 bases in the middle. The CDR3 sequence is 13 residues long. Germline loops: CDR1 SGHVS, CDR2 FQNEAQ. Full variable domain (rest looked up from reference TRBV7-8 and TRBJ2-7): GAGVSQSPRYKVAKRGQDVALRCDPISGHVSLFWYQQALGQGPEFLTYFQNEAQLDKSGLPSDRFFAERPEGSVSTLKIQRTQQEDSAVYLCASSGEETDEQYFGPGTRLTVT.

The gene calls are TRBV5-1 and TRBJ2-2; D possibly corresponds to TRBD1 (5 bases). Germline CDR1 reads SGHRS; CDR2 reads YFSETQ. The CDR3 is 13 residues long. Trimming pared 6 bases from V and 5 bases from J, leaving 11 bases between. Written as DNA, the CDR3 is TGCGCCAGCACTACAGGCTCTACCGGGGAGCTGTTTTTT. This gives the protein CASTTGSTGELFF.

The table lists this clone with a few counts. This CDR3 is CATSRGRGGYQETQYF. CDR3 coding DNA: TGTGCCACCAGCAGAGGTAGAGGGGGATATCAAGAGACCCAGTACTTC. The rearrangement joins TRBV15 to TRBJ2-5; a weak D match, TRBD1 (6 bases). This CDR3 contains 16 residues. Germline V CDR1 and CDR2: LNHNV, YYDKDF (reference sequence). The ends were cut back, 1 base at V and 2 bases at J, with 14 bases in the middle.

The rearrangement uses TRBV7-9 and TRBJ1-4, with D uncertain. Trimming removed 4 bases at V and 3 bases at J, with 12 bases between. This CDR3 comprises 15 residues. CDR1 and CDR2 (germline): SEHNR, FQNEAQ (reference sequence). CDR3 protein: CASSSGSAPNEKLFF. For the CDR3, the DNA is TGTGCCAGCAGCTCGGGTTCGGCCCCTAATGAAAAACTGTTTTTT. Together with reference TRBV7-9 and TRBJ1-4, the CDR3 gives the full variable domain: DTGVSQNPRHKITKRGQNVTFRCDPISEHNRLYWYRQTLGQGPEFLTYFQNEAQLEKSRLLSDRFSAERPKGSFSTLEIQRTEQGDSAMYLCASSSGSAPNEKLFFGSGTQLSVL.

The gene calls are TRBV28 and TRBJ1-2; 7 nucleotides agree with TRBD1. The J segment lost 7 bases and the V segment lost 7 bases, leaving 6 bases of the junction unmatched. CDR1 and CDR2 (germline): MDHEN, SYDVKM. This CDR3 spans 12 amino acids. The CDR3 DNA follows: TGTGCCAGCAAAAGACAGGGCTTTGGCTACACCTTC. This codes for CASKRQGFGYTF.